This is a list of T cell receptor beta chains from one sample in a study of read filtering for tumor transcriptome and immune sequencing. TCRdb re-called the reads with MiXCR, one entry per CDR3 protein. The top ten hold about a tenth of the sample, which has approximately 62,000 distinct CDR3 sequences, roughly 19% seen once. The material sequenced was a population of CD138-negative cells sorted from bone marrow. Source of these receptors: a donor at least 40 years old with multiple myeloma. Both conserved end residues are part of each CDR3. A D gene is named only where the DNA matches it firmly. Some rows have no size entry. The others give once, few or many, or a class for an expanded clone.

CDR3nt | CDR3aa | v_gene | abundance | d_gene | j_gene
TGTGCCAGCAGCTTACCGCAAGGGGCTGAAGAAAAACTGTTTTTT | CASSLPQGAEEKLFF | TRBV7-8 | many | . | TRBJ1-4
TGTGCCAGCAGTTCCGACTTCCCCGGCAATTCACCCCTCCACTTT | CASSSDFPGNSPLHF | TRBV6-5 | many | . | TRBJ1-6
TGTGCCAGCAGTTACGGGCAGGGCGGTCAGCCCCAGCATTTT | CASSYGQGGQPQHF | TRBV6-5 | . | . | TRBJ1-5
TGCGCCAGCAGCACGACTAGCCCCGGGGAGCTGTTTTTT | CASSTTSPGELFF | TRBV10-2 | many | TRBD2 | TRBJ2-2
TGTGCCAGCAGCCCGCCGCTGGGGGCAGTCAATGAGCAGTTCTTC | CASSPPLGAVNEQFF | TRBV7-8 | many | . | TRBJ2-1
TGTGCCAGCAGTTCAGGGAACACTGAAGCTTTCTTT | CASSSGNTEAFF | TRBV28 | many | . | TRBJ1-1
TGTGCCAGCAGTTCCCCGGGAGGGATCCTCTACAATGAGCAGTTCTTC | CASSSPGGILYNEQFF | TRBV28 | many | TRBD2 | TRBJ2-1
TGTGCCAGCAGCTTAAGGGCGGGAGGGCCAAATGAGCAGTTCTTC | CASSLRAGGPNEQFF | TRBV7-3 | many | TRBD2 | TRBJ2-1
TGTGCCTGGAGTCCGGGACTAGGTGATAATGAGCAGTTCTTC | CAWSPGLGDNEQFF | TRBV30 | few | TRBD2 | TRBJ2-1
TGTGCCAGTAGCCTCCAGCAGGGTCGCTACGAGCAGTACTTC | CASSLQQGRYEQYF | TRBV19 | many | . | TRBJ2-7
TGCGCCAGCGTTGGGACAGTTAACACCGGGGAGCTGTTTTTT | CASVGTVNTGELFF | TRBV5-1 | . | TRBD1 | TRBJ2-2
TGTGCCAGCAGCTTAGGGCCGGGAGCGGAGACCCAGTACTTC | CASSLGPGAETQYF | TRBV7-2 | few | . | TRBJ2-5
TGTGCCAGCAGTTTTCTCCCCTACCAGATCCCCGAATACGAGCAGTACTTC | CASSFLPYQIPEYEQYF | TRBV28 | . | . | TRBJ2-7
TGTGCCAGCAGTTTTTTAGTGACCGGGGAGCTGTTTTTT | CASSFLVTGELFF | TRBV28 | many | . | TRBJ2-2
TGCAGTGCTAGAGATTGGCGACTTATCAATGAGCAGTTCTTC | CSARDWRLINEQFF | TRBV20-1 | many | . | TRBJ2-1
TGCGCCAGCAGCTTGGGGCTAGATGACAATGGGCAGTTCTTC | CASSLGLDDNGQFF | TRBV5-1 | few | . | TRBJ2-1
TGTGCCAGCGCCTGGGCAGCGAACACCGGGGAGCTGTTTTTT | CASAWAANTGELFF | TRBV6-4 | many | . | TRBJ2-2
TGTGCCAGCAGCCAAGAGGGGTTCGACGAGACCCAGTACTTC | CASSQEGFDETQYF | TRBV3-1 | many | . | TRBJ2-5
TGCAGTGCTTCCGGGACTAGCGGGGGGGCTGGCGAGCAGTACTTC | CSASGTSGGAGEQYF | TRBV20-1 | . | TRBD2 | TRBJ2-7
TGTGCCAGCAGCTTAGGTCGGGCAGACCAAGAGACCCAGTACTTC | CASSLGRADQETQYF | TRBV11-2 | once | . | TRBJ2-5
TGCAGTGCTCCCGGACAGGGTTTGTACGAGCAGTACTTC | CSAPGQGLYEQYF | TRBV20-1 | many | TRBD1 | TRBJ2-7
TGTGCCAGCAGCCTCAGACAGAGCTCCTACAATGAGCAGTTCTTC | CASSLRQSSYNEQFF | TRBV7-6 | many | . | TRBJ2-1
TGTGCCAGCAGTTATGGGCGATCAGGAGGCAGGCCAAATTCACCCCTCCACTTT | CASSYGRSGGRPNSPLHF | TRBV6-5 | many | . | TRBJ1-6
TGCGCCAGCAGCTTGTCTAGCGGGAGCACAGATACGCAGTATTTT | CASSLSSGSTDTQYF | TRBV5-1 | many | TRBD2 | TRBJ2-3
TGTGCCAGTAGTCTAGCGGGCCAATCCTACGATGAGCAGTTCTTC | CASSLAGQSYDEQFF | TRBV19 | . | TRBD2 | TRBJ2-1
TGTGCCAGCAGCCTAAGGACTAGCCGCACAGATACGCAGTATTTT | CASSLRTSRTDTQYF | TRBV7-9 | many | TRBD2 | TRBJ2-3
TGTGCCAGCAGTCGGAAGGGGCGGGGGAACTACAATGAGCAGTTCTTC | CASSRKGRGNYNEQFF | TRBV7-2 | many | TRBD2 | TRBJ2-1
TGTGCCAGCAGTTCCTACCGGGACAGGAGTAATGAAAAACTGTTTTTT | CASSSYRDRSNEKLFF | TRBV28 | . | TRBD1 | TRBJ1-4
TGTGCCGGGAAACTAGCGGGGATCACAGATACGCAGTATTTT | CAGKLAGITDTQYF | TRBV2 | many | TRBD2 | TRBJ2-3
TGCAGTGCTAGACCCAGGGCCCCCGGGGAGCTGTTTTTT | CSARPRAPGELFF | TRBV20-1 | many | . | TRBJ2-2
TGTGCCAGCAGCCTACAGGGGTTTGGAAACATTCAGTACTTC | CASSLQGFGNIQYF | TRBV12-3/TRBV12-4 | many | TRBD1 | TRBJ2-4
TGTGCCAGCAGCTCTAGAGGGGGAGCTTTCTTT | CASSSRGGAFF | TRBV11-2 | many | . | TRBJ1-1
TGTGCCAGCAGCGTAACAGGGGTGGCCGCTGAAGCTTTCTTT | CASSVTGVAAEAFF | TRBV7-9 | . | TRBD1 | TRBJ1-1
TGTGCCAGCAGCCCCACCCGCGGGACAGGGGATGGCTACACCTTC | CASSPTRGTGDGYTF | TRBV7-2 | . | TRBD1 | TRBJ1-2
TGTGCCAGCAGTGGGCTAGCGGGAGCCAACAATGAGCAGTTCTTC | CASSGLAGANNEQFF | TRBV2 | many | TRBD2 | TRBJ2-1
TGCGCCAGCAGCTCCAGCGGGGTCTCCTACAATGAGCAGTTCTTC | CASSSSGVSYNEQFF | TRBV5-1 | many | TRBD2 | TRBJ2-1
TGTGCCAGCAGCTGGGGGGGACAGCCTAATGAAAAACTGTTTTTT | CASSWGGQPNEKLFF | TRBV11-3 | many | TRBD1 | TRBJ1-4
TGCGCCAGCAGAACTACCGGGACAGACGAAGAGACCCAGTACTTC | CASRTTGTDEETQYF | TRBV5-1 | many | TRBD1 | TRBJ2-5
TGCAGCGTTGATGACAGTACTGAAGCTTTCTTT | CSVDDSTEAFF | TRBV29-1 | many | . | TRBJ1-1
TGTGCCAGCAGCTTCGTTAGCCCCCCTGGGGAGACCCAGTACTTC | CASSFVSPPGETQYF | TRBV11-2 | many | . | TRBJ2-5
TGTGCCACCAGTGATTTTGCGGGGGGGCCTAGTGAGCAGTTCTTC | CATSDFAGGPSEQFF | TRBV24-1 | many | TRBD2 | TRBJ2-1
TGTGCCAGTAGTCCGAGACAGGGAGTCTACGAGCAGTACTTC | CASSPRQGVYEQYF | TRBV19 | few | TRBD1 | TRBJ2-7
TGTGCCAGCGCCCGGACAGCTAGCAATCAGCCCCAGCATTTT | CASARTASNQPQHF | TRBV12-3/TRBV12-4 | many | . | TRBJ1-5
TGTGCCAGCAGTTTTCGGGGGAGCTCCTACGAGCAGTACTTC | CASSFRGSSYEQYF | TRBV28 | many | . | TRBJ2-7